The text below deals with one T cell receptor (beta chain). This record comes from a study of beta chain features in type 1 diabetes. On the study more broadly: No patient-donor differences in age, gender, total cells or subset yield.

This CDR3 region has 14 residues. V was clipped by 2 bases and J by 5 bases; unmatched bases: 2. Germline-derived CDR1 and CDR2 are MDHEN and SYDVKM. Expressed TCRB transcripts were sequenced because the entire RNA isolate underwent reverse transcription. Sequencing used immunoSEQ multiplex PCR; TCRdb keeps in-frame clones, though not all of them. The table lists 150,000 or so clones, about 51% of them singletons. The genes are TRBV28 and TRBJ2-3; 9 bases are shared with TRBD1. The TCR was taken from a young man in good health. Sample: Tregs from blood. The CDR3 sequence is CASSLDRGRDTQYF. CDR3 bases: TGTGCCAGCAGTTTAGACAGGGGGAGAGATACGCAGTATTTT.